This TCR beta chain appears in the sequencing data of a study of cytomegalovirus exposure and HLA in healthy donors. Study-level results: Previous analysis showed most TCR beta V segments were productive about 87% or about 30% of the time.

CDR1 is SGHTA and CDR2 is FQGNSA in the germline V gene. V dropped 5 bases and J dropped 3; count of bases not matched to a gene: 12. The CDR3 spans 18 residues. On this clone: Its antigen is undetermined.

The PCR contained 60 Vbeta and 13 Jbeta primers. Assay used: immunoSEQ multiplex PCR; TCRdb lists only in-frame clones, some missing. The sample has 120,000 to 150,000 clones; around 80% are singletons. The specimen was PBMCs. The sequence derives from a man aged 25 to 45 in good health and CMV-seronegative. V and J are TRBV7-2 and TRBJ2-7; 14 nucleotides agree with TRBD2. CDR3 protein: CASSHPPGTSGRSYEQYF. In DNA, the CDR3 is TGTGCCAGCAGCCATCCCCCCGGGACTAGCGGGAGAAGCTACGAGCAGTACTTC.